This T cell receptor (beta chain) stems from a study of cytomegalovirus exposure and HLA in healthy donors. Whole-study results and caveats: Association of around 17,000 TCR beta sequences with HLA alleles was found at 0.05 false discovery rate in a later analysis.

There are 12 residues in the CDR3. Trimming cost V 0 bases and J 8 bases, with 10 bases left between them. Germline CDR1 reads GTSNPN; CDR2 reads SVGIG (reference sequence). Details on this clone: The antigen is not known. Other DNA sequences in the same sample also yield this CDR3.

PCR was performed using 60 Vbeta and 13 Jbeta primers. The protocol was immunoSEQ multiplex PCR, while the TCRdb copy is restricted to in-frame clones and leaves out a portion. Of 100,000 to 150,000 clones in the sample, under 80% were seen once. The chain couples TRBV30 to TRBJ1-2; a possible D gene is TRBD1 (6 bases). Sequencing used PBMCs. The source is a woman aged 55-69 years in good health and CMV-seropositive. The CDR3 loop reads CAWSVQGYGYTF. In nucleotides, the CDR3 is TGTGCCTGGAGTGTACAGGGATACGGCTACACCTTC.